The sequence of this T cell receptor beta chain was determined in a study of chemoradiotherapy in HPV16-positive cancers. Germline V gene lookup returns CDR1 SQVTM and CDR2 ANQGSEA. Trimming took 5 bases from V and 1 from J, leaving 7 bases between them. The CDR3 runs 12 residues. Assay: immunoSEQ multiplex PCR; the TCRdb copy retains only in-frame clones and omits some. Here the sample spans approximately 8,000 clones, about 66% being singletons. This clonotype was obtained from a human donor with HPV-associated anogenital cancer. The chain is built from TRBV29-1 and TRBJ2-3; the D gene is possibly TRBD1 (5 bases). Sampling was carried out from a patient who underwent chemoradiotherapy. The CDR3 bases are TGCAGCGTTCGCAGGGGCACAGATACGCAGTATTTT. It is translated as CSVRRGTDTQYF.